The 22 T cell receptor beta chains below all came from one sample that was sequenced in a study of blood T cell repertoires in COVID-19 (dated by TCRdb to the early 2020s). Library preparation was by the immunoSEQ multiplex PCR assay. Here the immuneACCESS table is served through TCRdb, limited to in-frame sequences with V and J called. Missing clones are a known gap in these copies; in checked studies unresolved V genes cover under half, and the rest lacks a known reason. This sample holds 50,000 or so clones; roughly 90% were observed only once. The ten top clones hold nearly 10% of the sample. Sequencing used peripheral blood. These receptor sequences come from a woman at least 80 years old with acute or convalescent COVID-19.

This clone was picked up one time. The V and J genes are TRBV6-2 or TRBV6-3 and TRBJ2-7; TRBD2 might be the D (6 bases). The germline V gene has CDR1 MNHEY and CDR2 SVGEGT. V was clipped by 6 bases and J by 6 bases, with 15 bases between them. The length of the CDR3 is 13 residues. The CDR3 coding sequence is TGTGCCAGCAGCCCTCCCCGGAGGGGCGAGCAGTACTTC. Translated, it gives CASSPPRRGEQYF.

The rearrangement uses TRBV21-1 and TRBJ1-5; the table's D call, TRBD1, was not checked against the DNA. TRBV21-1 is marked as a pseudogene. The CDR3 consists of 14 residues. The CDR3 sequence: CASSRGQANQPQHF. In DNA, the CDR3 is TGTGCCAGCAGCAGAGGACAGGCGAATCAGCCCCAGCATTTT.

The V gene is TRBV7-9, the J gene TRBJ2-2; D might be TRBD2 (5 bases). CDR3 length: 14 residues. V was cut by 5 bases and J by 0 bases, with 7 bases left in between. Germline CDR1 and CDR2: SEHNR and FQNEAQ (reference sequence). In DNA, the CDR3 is TGTGCCAGCAGCGTGGAGGCGAACACCGGGGAGCTGTTTTTT. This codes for CASSVEANTGELFF. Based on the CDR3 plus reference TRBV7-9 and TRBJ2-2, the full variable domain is DTGVSQNPRHKITKRGQNVTFRCDPISEHNRLYWYRQTLGQGPEFLTYFQNEAQLEKSRLLSDRFSAERPKGSFSTLEIQRTEQGDSAMYLCASSVEANTGELFFGEGSRLTVL.

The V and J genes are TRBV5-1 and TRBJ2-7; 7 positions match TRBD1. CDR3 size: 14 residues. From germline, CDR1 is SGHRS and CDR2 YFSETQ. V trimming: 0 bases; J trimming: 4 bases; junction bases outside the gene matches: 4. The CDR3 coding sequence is TGCGCCAGCAGCTTGGTAGCAGGGGGTTACGAGCAGTACTTC. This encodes CASSLVAGGYEQYF.

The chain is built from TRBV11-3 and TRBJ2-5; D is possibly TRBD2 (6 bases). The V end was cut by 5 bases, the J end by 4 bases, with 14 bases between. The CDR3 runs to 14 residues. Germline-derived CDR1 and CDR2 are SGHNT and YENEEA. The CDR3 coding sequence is TGTGCCAGCAGCCCTGGGGTAGCGGTAGAGACCCAGTACTTC. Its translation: CASSPGVAVETQYF.

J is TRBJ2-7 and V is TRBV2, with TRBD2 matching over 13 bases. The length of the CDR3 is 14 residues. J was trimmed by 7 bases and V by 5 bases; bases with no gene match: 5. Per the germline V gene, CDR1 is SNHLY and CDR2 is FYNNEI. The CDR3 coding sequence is TGTGCCAGCAGTCCCGGGACTAGCGGGAAAGAGCAGTACTTC. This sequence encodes CASSPGTSGKEQYF.

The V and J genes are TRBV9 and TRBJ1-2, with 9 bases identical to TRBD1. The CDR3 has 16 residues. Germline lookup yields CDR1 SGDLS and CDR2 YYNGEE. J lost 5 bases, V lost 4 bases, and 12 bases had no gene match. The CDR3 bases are TGTGCCAGCAGCAGGGGACAGGGAGATACCTATTATGGCTACACCTTC. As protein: CASSRGQGDTYYGYTF.

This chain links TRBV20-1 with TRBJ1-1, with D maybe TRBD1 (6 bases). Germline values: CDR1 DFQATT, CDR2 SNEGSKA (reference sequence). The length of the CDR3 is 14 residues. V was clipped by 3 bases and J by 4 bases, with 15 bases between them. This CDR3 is CSASGATGSTEAFF. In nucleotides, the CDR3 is TGCAGTGCTAGTGGGGCGACAGGAAGCACTGAAGCTTTCTTT.

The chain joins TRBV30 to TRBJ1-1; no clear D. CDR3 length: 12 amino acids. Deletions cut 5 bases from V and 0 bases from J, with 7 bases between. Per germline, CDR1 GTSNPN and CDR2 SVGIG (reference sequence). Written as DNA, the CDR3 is TGTGCCTGGGGGAGCATGAACACTGAAGCTTTCTTT. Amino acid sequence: CAWGSMNTEAFF.

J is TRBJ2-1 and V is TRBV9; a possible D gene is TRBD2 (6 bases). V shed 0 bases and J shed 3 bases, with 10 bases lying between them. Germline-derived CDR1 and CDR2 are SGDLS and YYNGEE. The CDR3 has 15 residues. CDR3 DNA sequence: TGTGCCAGCAGCGTAGCTAGCGCCCTCTACAATGAGCAGTTCTTC. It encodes CASSVASALYNEQFF.

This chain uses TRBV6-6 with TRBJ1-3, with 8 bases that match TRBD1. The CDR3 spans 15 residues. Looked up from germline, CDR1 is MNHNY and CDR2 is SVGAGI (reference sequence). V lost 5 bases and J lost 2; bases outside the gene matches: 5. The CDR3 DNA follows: TGTGCCAGCAGTGACCCGACAGGGGCTGGAAACACCATATATTTT. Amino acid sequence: CASSDPTGAGNTIYF.

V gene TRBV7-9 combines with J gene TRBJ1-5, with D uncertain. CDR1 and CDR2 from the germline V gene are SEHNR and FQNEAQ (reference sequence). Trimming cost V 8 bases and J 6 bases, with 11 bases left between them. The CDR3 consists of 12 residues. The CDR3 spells CASEGPGQPQHF. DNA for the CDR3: TGTGCCAGCGAGGGCCCGGGTCAGCCCCAGCATTTT.

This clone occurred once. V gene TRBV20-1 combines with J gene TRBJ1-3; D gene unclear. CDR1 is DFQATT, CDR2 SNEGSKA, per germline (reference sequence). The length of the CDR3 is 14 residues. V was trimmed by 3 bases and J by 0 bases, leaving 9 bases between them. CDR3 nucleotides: TGCAGTGCTAGTGATGTCTTCTCTGGAAACACCATATATTTT. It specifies CSASDVFSGNTIYF.

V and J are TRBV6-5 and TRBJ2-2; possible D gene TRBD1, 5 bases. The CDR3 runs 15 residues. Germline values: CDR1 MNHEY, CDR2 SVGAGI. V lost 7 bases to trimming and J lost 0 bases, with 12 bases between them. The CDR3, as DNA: TGTGCCAGCACCAGTGGACAAACGAACACCGGGGAGCTGTTTTTT. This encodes CASTSGQTNTGELFF.

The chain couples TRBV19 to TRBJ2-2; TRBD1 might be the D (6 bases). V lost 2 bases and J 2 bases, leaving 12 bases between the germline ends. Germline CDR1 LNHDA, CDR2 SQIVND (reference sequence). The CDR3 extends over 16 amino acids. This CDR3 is CASSISGTLNTGELFF. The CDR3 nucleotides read TGTGCCAGTAGTATATCGGGGACACTTAACACCGGGGAGCTGTTTTTT.

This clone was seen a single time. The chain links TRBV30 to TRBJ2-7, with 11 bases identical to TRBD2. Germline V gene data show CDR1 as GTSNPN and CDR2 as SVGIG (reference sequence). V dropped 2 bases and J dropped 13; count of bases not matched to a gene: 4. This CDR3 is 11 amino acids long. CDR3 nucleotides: TGTGCCTGGAGTCCGACTAGCGGGATATACTTC. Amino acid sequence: CAWSPTSGIYF.

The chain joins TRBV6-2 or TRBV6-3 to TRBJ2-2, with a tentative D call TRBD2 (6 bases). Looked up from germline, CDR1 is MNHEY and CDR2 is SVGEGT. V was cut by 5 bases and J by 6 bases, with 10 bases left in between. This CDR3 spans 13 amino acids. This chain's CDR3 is CASSRLEAGELFF. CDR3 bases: TGTGCCAGCAGTCGACTAGAGGCCGGGGAGCTGTTTTTT.

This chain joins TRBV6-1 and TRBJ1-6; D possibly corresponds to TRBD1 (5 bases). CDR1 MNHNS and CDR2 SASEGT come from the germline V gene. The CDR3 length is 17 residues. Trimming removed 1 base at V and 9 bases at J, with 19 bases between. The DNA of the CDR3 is TGTGCCAGCAGTGAAGGGAAGCGCGGGGGACTGGTTTCACCCCTCCACTTT. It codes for CASSEGKRGGLVSPLHF.

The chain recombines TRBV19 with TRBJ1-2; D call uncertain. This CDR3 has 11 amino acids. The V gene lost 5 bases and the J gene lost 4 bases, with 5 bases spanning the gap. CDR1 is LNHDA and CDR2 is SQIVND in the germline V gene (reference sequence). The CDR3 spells CASSPGYGYTF. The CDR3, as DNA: TGTGCCAGTAGTCCAGGCTATGGCTACACCTTC.

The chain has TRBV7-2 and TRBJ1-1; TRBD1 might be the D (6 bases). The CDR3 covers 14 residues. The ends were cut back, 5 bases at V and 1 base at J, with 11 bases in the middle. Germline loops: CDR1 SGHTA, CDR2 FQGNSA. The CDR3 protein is CASSVQGGNTEAFF. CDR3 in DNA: TGTGCCAGCAGCGTACAGGGCGGGAACACTGAAGCTTTCTTT.

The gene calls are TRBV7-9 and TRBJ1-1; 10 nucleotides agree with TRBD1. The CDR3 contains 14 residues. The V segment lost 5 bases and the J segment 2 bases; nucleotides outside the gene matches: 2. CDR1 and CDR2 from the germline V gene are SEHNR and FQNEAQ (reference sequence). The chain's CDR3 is CASSLTGGNTEAFF. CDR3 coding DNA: TGTGCCAGCAGCCTGACAGGGGGCAACACTGAAGCTTTCTTT.

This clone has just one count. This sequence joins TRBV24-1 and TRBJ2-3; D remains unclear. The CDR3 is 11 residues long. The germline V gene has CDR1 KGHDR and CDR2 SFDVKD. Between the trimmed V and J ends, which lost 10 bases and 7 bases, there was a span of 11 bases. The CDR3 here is CATERHNTQYF. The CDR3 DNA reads TGTGCCACAGAGAGACACAATACGCAGTATTTT.